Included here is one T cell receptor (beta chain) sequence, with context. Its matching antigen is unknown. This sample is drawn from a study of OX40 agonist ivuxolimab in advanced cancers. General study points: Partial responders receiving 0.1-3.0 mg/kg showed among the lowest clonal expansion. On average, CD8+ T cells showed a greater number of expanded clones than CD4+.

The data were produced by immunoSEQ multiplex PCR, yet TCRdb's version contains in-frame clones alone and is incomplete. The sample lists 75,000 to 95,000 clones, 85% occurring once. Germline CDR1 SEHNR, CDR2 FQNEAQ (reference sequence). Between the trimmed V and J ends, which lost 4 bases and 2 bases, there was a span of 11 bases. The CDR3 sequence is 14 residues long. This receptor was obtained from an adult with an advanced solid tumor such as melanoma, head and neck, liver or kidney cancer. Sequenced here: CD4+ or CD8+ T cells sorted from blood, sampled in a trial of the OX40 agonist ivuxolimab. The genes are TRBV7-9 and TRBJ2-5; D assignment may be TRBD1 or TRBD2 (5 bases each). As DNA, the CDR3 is TGTGCCAGCAGCTGGGACCTGGAACAAGAGACCCAGTACTTC. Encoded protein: CASSWDLEQETQYF. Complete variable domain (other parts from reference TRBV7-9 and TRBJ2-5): DTGVSQNPRHKITKRGQNVTFRCDPISEHNRLYWYRQTLGQGPEFLTYFQNEAQLEKSRLLSDRFSAERPKGSFSTLEIQRTEQGDSAMYLCASSWDLEQETQYFGPGTRLLVL.